This T cell receptor beta chain was captured by sequencing in a study of cytomegalovirus exposure and HLA in healthy donors. Study background: A preliminary data release comprised 80 million to 95 million unique TCRs obtained from HLA-typed donors.

This clone appeared a few times. CDR1 and CDR2 from the germline V gene are LNHDA and SQIVND (reference sequence). The CDR3 runs 17 residues. V shed 1 base and J shed 2 bases, with 17 bases lying between them. Use of 60 Vbeta and 13 Jbeta primers characterized the PCR. Assay: immunoSEQ multiplex PCR; the TCRdb copy retains only in-frame clones and omits some. The table includes under 200,000 clones, 80% detected once. V is TRBV19 and J is TRBJ1-1; tentative D call: TRBD1 (6 bases). The sequenced sample was PBMCs. The TCR originated in a woman in her forties or fifties in good health and CMV-seropositive. CDR3 protein: CASSIAHPGQKNTEAFF. DNA of the CDR3: TGTGCCAGTAGTATAGCCCACCCGGGACAAAAAAACACTGAAGCTTTCTTT. Supplemented by reference TRBV19 and TRBJ1-1, the full variable domain reads DGGITQSPKYLFRKEGQNVTLSCEQNLNHDAMYWYRQDPGQGLRLIYYSQIVNDFQKGDIAEGYSVSREKKESFPLTVTSAQKNPTAFYLCASSIAHPGQKNTEAFFGQGTRLTVV.